The source of this T cell receptor beta chain is a study of blood T cell repertoires in COVID-19. Study-wide context: There were acute and convalescent COVID-19 samples, and they came from the United States, Italy and Spain. In each case, the material was cDNA or gDNA derived from T cells, B-cell-depleted T cells, or PBMCs.

V shed 3 bases and J shed 1 base, with 13 bases lying between them. In germline, CDR1 is LNHDA, CDR2 SQIVND (reference sequence). The CDR3 loop spans 16 amino acids. Methods used by the authors: Nucleated cell number was recorded as an estimate derived from reference gene primer amplification. The repertoire was sequenced with immunoSEQ multiplex PCR; TCRdb's copy has only in-frame clones and lacks some. The V and J calls and the clone size are those of that table, but D and trimming were determined from the DNA. The sample gives approximately 160,000 clones, less than 90% of which show up once; around 14% is in the top ten.

This clonotype was sampled from a man aged 18 to 29 with active or convalescent COVID-19. This chain links TRBV19 with TRBJ2-1, with D possibly matching TRBD2 (5 bases). Sequencing was carried out using peripheral blood. CDR3 sequence (DNA): TGTGCCAGTAGTATTTTTGAGGGTCCATCCTACAATGAGCAGTTCTTC. Its translation: CASSIFEGPSYNEQFF.